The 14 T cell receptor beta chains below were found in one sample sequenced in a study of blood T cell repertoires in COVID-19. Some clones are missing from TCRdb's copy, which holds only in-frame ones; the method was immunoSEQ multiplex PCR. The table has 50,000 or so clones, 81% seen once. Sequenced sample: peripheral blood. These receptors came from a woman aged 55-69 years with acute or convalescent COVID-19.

The DNA of the CDR3 is TGTGCCAGCAGCCAGACAGGGGGAGAGGAGACCCAGTACTTC. This translates into CASSQTGGEETQYF. The chain combines TRBV7-3 with TRBJ2-5; 9 positions match TRBD1. The CDR3 is made up of 14 amino acids. The germline CDR1 and CDR2 sequences are SGHTA and FQGTGA. The V and J ends lost 5 bases and 5 bases, in that order; junction bases with no gene match: 6.

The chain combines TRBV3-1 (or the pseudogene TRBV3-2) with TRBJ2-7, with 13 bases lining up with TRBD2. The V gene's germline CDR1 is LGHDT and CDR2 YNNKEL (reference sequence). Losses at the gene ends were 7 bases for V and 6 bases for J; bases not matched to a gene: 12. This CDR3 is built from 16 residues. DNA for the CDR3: TGTGCCAGCAAGGGGGGTAGCGGACTAGCGGGAGTCGAGCAGTACTTC. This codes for CASKGGSGLAGVEQYF.

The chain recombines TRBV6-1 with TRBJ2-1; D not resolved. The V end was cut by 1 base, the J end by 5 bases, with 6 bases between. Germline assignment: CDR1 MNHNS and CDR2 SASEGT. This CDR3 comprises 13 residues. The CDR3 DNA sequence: TGTGCCAGCAGTGAAGAGCAAAACAATGAGCAGTTCTTC. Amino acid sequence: CASSEEQNNEQFF.

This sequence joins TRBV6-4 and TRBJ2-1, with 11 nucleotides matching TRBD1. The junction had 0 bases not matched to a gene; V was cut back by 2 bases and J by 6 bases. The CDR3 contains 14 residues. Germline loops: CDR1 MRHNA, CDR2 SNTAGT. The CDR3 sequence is CASSDGTGGNEQFF. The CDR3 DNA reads TGTGCCAGCAGTGACGGGACAGGGGGCAATGAGCAGTTCTTC.

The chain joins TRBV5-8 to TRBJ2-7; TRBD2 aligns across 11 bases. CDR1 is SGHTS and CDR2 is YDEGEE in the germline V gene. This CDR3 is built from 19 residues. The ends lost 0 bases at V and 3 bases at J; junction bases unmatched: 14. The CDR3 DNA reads TGTGCCAGCAGCTTGGGGGCTAGCGGGAGGTCTCCTCAAAACTACGAGCAGTACTTC. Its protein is CASSLGASGRSPQNYEQYF.

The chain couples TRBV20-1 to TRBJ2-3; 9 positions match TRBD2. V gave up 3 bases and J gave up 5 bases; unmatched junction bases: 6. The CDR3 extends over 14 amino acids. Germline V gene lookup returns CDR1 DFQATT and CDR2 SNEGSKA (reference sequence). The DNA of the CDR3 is TGCAGTGCTAGTAGGCAGCGGGGGGTAGATACGCAGTATTTT. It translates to CSASRQRGVDTQYF.

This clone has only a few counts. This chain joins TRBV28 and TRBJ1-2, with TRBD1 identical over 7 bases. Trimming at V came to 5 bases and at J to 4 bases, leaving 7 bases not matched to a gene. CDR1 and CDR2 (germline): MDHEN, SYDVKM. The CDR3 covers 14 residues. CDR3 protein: CASSTSGTVYGYTF. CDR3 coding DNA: TGTGCCAGCAGTACTTCCGGGACAGTCTATGGCTACACCTTC.

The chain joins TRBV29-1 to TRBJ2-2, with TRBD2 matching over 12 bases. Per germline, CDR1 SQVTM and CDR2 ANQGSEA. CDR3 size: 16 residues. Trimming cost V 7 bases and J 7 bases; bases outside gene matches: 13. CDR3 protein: CSAELPTSGSIGELFF. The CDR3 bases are TGCAGCGCCGAACTCCCGACTAGCGGGAGCATCGGGGAGCTGTTTTTT.

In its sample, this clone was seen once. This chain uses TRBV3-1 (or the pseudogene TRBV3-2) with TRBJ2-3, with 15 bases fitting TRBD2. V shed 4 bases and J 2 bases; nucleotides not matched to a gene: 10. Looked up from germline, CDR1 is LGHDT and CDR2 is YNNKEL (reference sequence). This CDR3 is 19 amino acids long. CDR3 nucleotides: TGTGCCAGCAGCCGGACTAGCGGGGGGGGATACCAAACCACAGATACGCAGTATTTT. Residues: CASSRTSGGGYQTTDTQYF.

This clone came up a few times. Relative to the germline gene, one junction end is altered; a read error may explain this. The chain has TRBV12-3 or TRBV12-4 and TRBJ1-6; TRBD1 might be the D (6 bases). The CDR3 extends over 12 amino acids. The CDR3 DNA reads TGTGCCAGCAGTTTAAGGGGGAAGGGGGTCGACTTT. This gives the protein CASSLRGKGVDF.

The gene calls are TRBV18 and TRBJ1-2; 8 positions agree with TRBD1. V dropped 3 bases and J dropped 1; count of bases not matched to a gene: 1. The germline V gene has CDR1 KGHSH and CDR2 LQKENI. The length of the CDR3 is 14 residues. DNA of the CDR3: TGTGCCAGCTCACCGGGACAGGATAACTATGGCTACACCTTC. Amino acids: CASSPGQDNYGYTF.

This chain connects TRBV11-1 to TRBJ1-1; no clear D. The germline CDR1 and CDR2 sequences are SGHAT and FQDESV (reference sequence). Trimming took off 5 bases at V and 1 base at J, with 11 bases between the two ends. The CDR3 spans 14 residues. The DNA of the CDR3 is TGTGCCAGCAGCCCCGCCGCGGGGAACACTGAAGCTTTCTTT. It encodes CASSPAAGNTEAFF.

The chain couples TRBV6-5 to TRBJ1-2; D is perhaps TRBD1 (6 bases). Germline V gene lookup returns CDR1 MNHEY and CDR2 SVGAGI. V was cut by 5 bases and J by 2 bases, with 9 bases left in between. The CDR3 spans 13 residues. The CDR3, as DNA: TGTGCCAGCAGTCTAACAGGGAACTATGGCTACACCTTC. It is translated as CASSLTGNYGYTF.

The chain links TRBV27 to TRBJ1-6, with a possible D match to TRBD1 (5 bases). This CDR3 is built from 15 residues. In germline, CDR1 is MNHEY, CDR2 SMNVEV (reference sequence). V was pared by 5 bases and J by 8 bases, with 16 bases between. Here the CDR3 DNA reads TGTGCCAGCAGTACGTCCGGGACTCCTTATTCACCCCTCCACTTT. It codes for CASSTSGTPYSPLHF.